These 29 T cell receptor beta chains came from one sample sequenced in a study of shared clonotypes between healthy human individuals. The repertoire was sequenced with immunoSEQ multiplex PCR; TCRdb's copy has only in-frame clones and lacks some. The data contain more than 1.2 million clones, about 98.5% of them seen just once; the ten biggest clones take up 0.3% to 0.45%. The material sequenced was naive CD4+ T cells sorted from blood. Indicated subset: CD45RA+ positively selected. The receptor source for this set is a man aged 30 to 45 in good health.

V is TRBV2 and J is TRBJ1-3, with D uncertain. The V gene's germline CDR1 is SNHLY and CDR2 FYNNEI. The CDR3 covers 17 residues. The germline V and J ends were trimmed by 0 bases and 0 bases, with 12 bases remaining between them. The CDR3: CASSEARAALSGNTIYF. As DNA, the CDR3 is TGTGCCAGCAGTGAAGCGCGGGCAGCCCTCTCTGGAAACACCATATATTTT.

This clone has just one count. The same CDR3 is also encoded by other DNA sequences in this sample. This chain connects TRBV2 to TRBJ2-5; D unclear. The germline CDR1 and CDR2 sequences are SNHLY and FYNNEI. CDR3 length equals 11 residues. The V gene lost 4 bases and the J gene lost 5 bases, with 5 bases spanning the gap. The CDR3 DNA is TGTGCCAGCAGTGTGTTGGAGACCCAGTACTTC. Its translation: CASSVLETQYF.

This chain links TRBV18 with TRBJ2-7, with TRBD1 matching 8 bases. The CDR3 sequence is 13 residues long. CDR1 KGHSH and CDR2 LQKENI come from the germline V gene. V dropped 5 bases and J dropped 4; count of bases not matched to a gene: 4. CDR3 bases: TGTGCCAGCTCAGCGGGACAGGAGTACGAGCAGTACTTC. Its translation: CASSAGQEYEQYF. Filled out from reference TRBV18 and TRBJ2-7, the complete variable domain reads NAGVMQNPRHLVRRRGQEARLRCSPMKGHSHVYWYRQLPEEGLKFMVYLQKENIIDESGMPKERFSAEFPKEGPSILRIQQVVRGDSAAYFCASSAGQEYEQYFGPGTRLTVT.

This clone is a singleton in its sample. CDR3 nucleotides: TGCGCCAGCAGCGGAAATCAGAGAGCTAACTATGGCTACACCTTC. Encoded protein: CASSGNQRANYGYTF. This chain connects TRBV5-1 to TRBJ1-2; D gene ambiguous. Trimming took 4 bases from V and 0 from J, leaving 13 bases between them. The CDR3 totals 15 residues. CDR1 and CDR2 (germline): SGHRS, YFSETQ.

This CDR3 reads CASSQEVTSGLTGELFF. The CDR3 region has the DNA TGCGCCAGCAGCCAAGAGGTAACTAGCGGACTAACCGGGGAGCTGTTTTTT. The J gene is TRBJ2-2, the V gene TRBV4-3, with TRBD2 matching over 8 bases. Trimming removed 0 bases from V and 5 bases from J; junction bases left unmatched: 8. This CDR3 region has 17 residues. The V gene's germline CDR1 is LGHNA and CDR2 YSLEER.

This chain joins TRBV5-1 and TRBJ2-2; perhaps TRBD1 as D (5 bases). Per the germline V gene, CDR1 is SGHRS and CDR2 is YFSETQ. This CDR3 contains 15 residues. Trimming stripped 4 bases from V and 5 bases from J, with 15 bases between. CDR3 DNA sequence: TGCGCCAGCAGCCAATCTGGCAGGGTGACCGGGGAGCTGTTTTTT. Protein product: CASSQSGRVTGELFF.

Details on this clone: The same CDR3 is also encoded by other DNA sequences in this sample. V and J are TRBV13 and TRBJ2-1, with TRBD1 matching over 7 bases. This CDR3 contains 14 residues. Germline trimming cut 6 bases from V and 5 bases from J; bases unmatched to any gene: 7. Germline V gives CDR1 PRHDT, CDR2 FYEKMQ (reference sequence). The CDR3 loop is CASSWGQWDNEQFF. CDR3 bases: TGTGCCAGCAGTTGGGGACAGTGGGACAATGAGCAGTTCTTC.

This rearrangement joins TRBV2 to TRBJ1-1, with D unclear. The germline V gene has CDR1 SNHLY and CDR2 FYNNEI. V was trimmed by 0 bases and J by 7 bases, leaving 12 bases between them. This CDR3 has 14 amino acids. CDR3 DNA sequence: TGTGCCAGCAGTGAAGCGATAAGTGGCGGTGAAGCTTTCTTT. Translation gives CASSEAISGGEAFF.

CDR3 bases: TGTGCCAGCAGCGTAGAATCGGATTTCACAGATACGCAGTATTTT. Protein product: CASSVESDFTDTQYF. The genes are TRBV9 and TRBJ2-3; D call uncertain. Germline loops: CDR1 SGDLS, CDR2 YYNGEE. This CDR3 comprises 15 residues. V dropped 0 bases and J dropped 2 bases, with 10 bases sitting between them.

This chain joins TRBV5-1 and TRBJ2-5; 14 nucleotides agree with TRBD2. Germline CDR1 and CDR2: SGHRS and YFSETQ. The CDR3 spans 18 residues. The V and J ends lost 2 bases and 3 bases, in that order; junction bases with no gene match: 9. CDR3 DNA sequence: TGCGCCAGCAGCTTCGCGGGACTAGCGGGAGCGATTAAAGAGACCCAGTACTTC. Translated: CASSFAGLAGAIKETQYF.

CDR3 protein: CSVAPDRVGYEQYF. CDR3 sequence (DNA): TGCAGCGTGGCCCCGGACAGGGTAGGTTACGAGCAGTACTTC. The chain joins TRBV29-1 to TRBJ2-7; TRBD1 agrees at 8 bases. The CDR3 is 14 residues long. Germline V CDR1 and CDR2: SQVTM, ANQGSEA. The trim removed 6 bases at V and 4 bases at J, leaving 11 bases unmatched.

This rearrangement joins TRBV27 to TRBJ1-2, with TRBD1 identical over 7 bases. V shed 6 bases and J 8 bases; nucleotides not matched to a gene: 15. Per the germline V gene, CDR1 is MNHEY and CDR2 is SMNVEV (reference sequence). CDR3 length: 15 amino acids. The DNA for the CDR3 is TGTGCCAGCAGGGGAACCGGGACAGACTCCGGCGGCTACACCTTC. Translated, it gives CASRGTGTDSGGYTF.

The V gene is TRBV11-3, the J gene TRBJ1-5, with TRBD1 matching 9 bases. The V gene's germline CDR1 is SGHNT and CDR2 YENEEA. Losses at the gene ends were 1 base for V and 3 bases for J; bases not matched to a gene: 1. This CDR3 region has 15 residues. The CDR3 nucleotides are TGTGCCAGCAGCTTAGGGGACAGGGCCAATCAGCCCCAGCATTTT. Protein sequence: CASSLGDRANQPQHF.

The chain uses TRBV5-1 and TRBJ2-5, with TRBD2 identical over 7 bases. The CDR3 totals 15 residues. The V gene's germline CDR1 is SGHRS and CDR2 YFSETQ. The junction had 5 bases not matched to a gene; V was cut back by 1 base and J by 2 bases. The CDR3 coding sequence is TGCGCCAGCAGCTTGACTAGCGCGAGACAAGAGACCCAGTACTTC. Translated: CASSLTSARQETQYF. The full variable domain, rest sourced from reference TRBV5-1 and TRBJ2-5, is KAGVTQTPRYLIKTRGQQVTLSCSPISGHRSVSWYQQTPGQGLQFLFEYFSETQRNKGNFPGRFSGRQFSNSRSEMNVSTLELGDSALYLCASSLTSARQETQYFGPGTRLLVL.

The V call is TRBV18, the J call TRBJ1-1, with TRBD1 matching 11 bases. There are 16 residues in the CDR3. In germline, CDR1 is KGHSH, CDR2 LQKENI. V was pared by 3 bases and J by 5 bases, with 8 bases of the junction left unmatched. The DNA of the CDR3 is TGTGCCAGCTCACCGGACAGGGGGCTGTTGAGTACTGAAGCTTTCTTT. Translated: CASSPDRGLLSTEAFF.

This chain uses TRBV7-9 with TRBJ1-4; D remains ambiguous. The CDR3 totals 13 residues. Trimming stripped 4 bases from V and 6 bases from J, with 9 bases between. In germline, CDR1 is SEHNR, CDR2 FQNEAQ (reference sequence). This CDR3 reads CASSSTDDEKLFF. DNA for the CDR3: TGTGCCAGCAGCTCCACGGACGATGAAAAACTGTTTTTT.

This clone was detected only once. This chain joins TRBV28 and TRBJ1-3; D is perhaps TRBD1 (6 bases). This CDR3 has 14 residues. The germline V and J ends were trimmed by 5 bases and 8 bases, with 16 bases remaining between them. The V gene's germline CDR1 is MDHEN and CDR2 SYDVKM. CDR3 bases: TGTGCCAGCAGTCCTCATGACAGGACGGACACCATATATTTT. Translating it yields CASSPHDRTDTIYF.

This chain links TRBV5-6 with TRBJ2-7; the match to TRBD2 covers 13 bases. The CDR3 is 15 residues long. Trimming at V came to 7 bases and at J to 6 bases, leaving 10 bases not matched to a gene. Germline V CDR1 and CDR2: SGHDT, YYEEEE. CDR3: CASGITSGRASEQYF. CDR3 sequence (DNA): TGTGCCAGCGGAATTACTAGCGGGAGGGCGAGCGAGCAGTACTTC.

This chain connects TRBV27 to TRBJ1-1; 10 positions agree with TRBD1. The CDR3 is 13 amino acids. The V gene end was trimmed by 6 bases and the J gene end by 4 bases; junction bases not matched to a gene: 2. Looked up from germline, CDR1 is MNHEY and CDR2 is SMNVEV (reference sequence). This chain's CDR3 is CASRTGGRTEAFF. The CDR3 bases are TGTGCCAGCAGGACAGGGGGCCGCACTGAAGCTTTCTTT.

The chain has TRBV19 and TRBJ2-1, with D possibly matching TRBD2 (6 bases). V gave up 7 bases and J gave up 2 bases, with 12 bases separating them. The CDR3 loop spans 14 amino acids. Looked up from germline, CDR1 is LNHDA and CDR2 is SQIVND (reference sequence). CDR3 sequence: CASTEGVAYNEQFF. DNA for the CDR3: TGTGCCAGTACGGAGGGAGTCGCCTACAATGAGCAGTTCTTC.

The chain employs TRBV5-1 and TRBJ2-1; D is unresolved. Germline-derived CDR1 and CDR2 are SGHRS and YFSETQ. V lost 4 bases, J lost 12 bases, and 14 bases lay in between. The CDR3 length is 12 residues. Here the CDR3 DNA reads TGCGCCAGCAGCCATGACACTTCGAGGCAGTTCTTC. Translated, it gives CASSHDTSRQFF.

J is TRBJ1-5 and V is TRBV10-3; maybe TRBD1 (6 bases). The CDR3 extends over 15 amino acids. Germline V gene data show CDR1 as ENHRY and CDR2 as SYGVKD. Trimming took 0 bases from V and 6 from J, leaving 12 bases between them. DNA of the CDR3: TGTGCCATCAGTGAGTCGTTGGGGGCCAGTCAGCCCCAGCATTTT. This gives the protein CAISESLGASQPQHF.

The chain links TRBV5-1 to TRBJ1-2, with D perhaps matching TRBD1 (5 bases). V shed 3 bases and J shed 1 base, with 13 bases lying between them. The CDR3 spans 15 residues. In germline, CDR1 is SGHRS, CDR2 YFSETQ. CDR3 bases: TGCGCCAGCAGCTCGGCGGGGCCGTATAACTATGGCTACACCTTC. Translated, it gives CASSSAGPYNYGYTF.

The rearrangement uses TRBV7-3 and TRBJ2-1; D may be TRBD2 (6 bases). The CDR3 extends over 15 amino acids. V lost 6 bases and J lost 2, with 14 bases in between. CDR1 is SGHTA and CDR2 is FQGTGA in the germline V gene. CDR3 bases: TGTGCCAGCAGTCGCGGGATAGTCACCTACAATGAGCAGTTCTTC. This encodes CASSRGIVTYNEQFF.

The chain joins TRBV18 to TRBJ2-7, with D perhaps TRBD2 (6 bases). Trimming left V 2 bases short and J 1 base short, with 15 bases between. The CDR3 spans 16 residues. Per the germline V gene, CDR1 is KGHSH and CDR2 is LQKENI. The CDR3 DNA reads as TGTGCCAGCTCACCAAATCGCGGCCTAGCGTCCTACGAGCAGTACTTC. Translated, it gives CASSPNRGLASYEQYF.

V is TRBV28 and J is TRBJ1-2; possible D gene TRBD1, 5 bases. This CDR3 region has 13 residues. V lost 6 bases, J lost 4 bases, and 12 bases lay in between. The germline gives CDR1 MDHEN, CDR2 SYDVKM. The CDR3 nucleotides read TGTGCCAGCAGCCAATGGGACCCCTATGGCTACACCTTC. It specifies CASSQWDPYGYTF.

The count of this clone is one. V usage is TRBV2 and J usage is TRBJ2-5; perhaps TRBD1 as D (5 bases). CDR1 is SNHLY, CDR2 FYNNEI, per germline. CDR3 length equals 11 residues. Trimming cost V 7 bases and J 9 bases, with 12 bases left between them. CDR3 region: CASMQGVAQYF. The DNA of the CDR3 is TGTGCCAGCATGCAGGGTGTGGCCCAGTACTTC.

This chain links TRBV7-2 with TRBJ2-1; D is possibly TRBD1 (6 bases). CDR1 and CDR2 from the germline V gene are SGHTA and FQGNSA. The CDR3 consists of 15 residues. Trimming removed 4 bases at V and 7 bases at J, with 17 bases between. The CDR3 bases are TGTGCCAGCAGCTCCTCCGGCACAGGGCGGAATGAGCAGTTCTTC. As protein: CASSSSGTGRNEQFF.

In DNA, the CDR3 is TGTGCCATCAGTGTTGGGGAGGTAGCCAAAAACATTCAGTACTTC. Translated: CAISVGEVAKNIQYF. The rearrangement joins TRBV10-3 to TRBJ2-4, with D maybe TRBD2 (6 bases). The ends were cut back, 4 bases at V and 0 bases at J, with 10 bases in the middle. This CDR3 is built from 15 residues. Germline-derived CDR1 and CDR2 are ENHRY and SYGVKD.